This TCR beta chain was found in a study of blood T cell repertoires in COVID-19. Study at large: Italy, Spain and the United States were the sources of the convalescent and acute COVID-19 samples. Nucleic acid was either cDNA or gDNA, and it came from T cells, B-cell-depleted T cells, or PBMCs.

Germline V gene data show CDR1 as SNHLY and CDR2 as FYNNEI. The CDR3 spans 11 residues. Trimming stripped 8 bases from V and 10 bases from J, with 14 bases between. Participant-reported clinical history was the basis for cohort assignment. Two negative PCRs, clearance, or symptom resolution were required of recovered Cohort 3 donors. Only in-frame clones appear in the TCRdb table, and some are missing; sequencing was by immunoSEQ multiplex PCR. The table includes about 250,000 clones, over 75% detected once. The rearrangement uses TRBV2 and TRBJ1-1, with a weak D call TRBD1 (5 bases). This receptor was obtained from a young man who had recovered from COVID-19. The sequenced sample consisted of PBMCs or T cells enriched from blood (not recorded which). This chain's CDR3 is CASSEAGIAFF. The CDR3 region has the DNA TGTGCCAGCTCTGAGGCAGGGATAGCTTTCTTT.